This T cell receptor beta chain was sequenced for a study of blood T cell repertoires in COVID-19 (dated by TCRdb to 2020 to 2021). Notes on the research overall: Samples from collaborators originated in the United States, Italy and Spain and spanned both the acute and convalescent phases of COVID-19. The repertoires were released in a freely available public database meant as a resource for research on the immune response to SARS-CoV-2. Where available, HLA class I and class II types were taken from metadata supplied by the sample provider and were not determined by assay-based typing. Sample metadata almost always included a de-identified subject ID, COVID-19 status, age in years and sex. The prospective study material was composed of cDNA or gDNA derived from T cells, B-cell-depleted T cells, or PBMCs. Subjects who had been exposed to COVID-19, were actively infected with it, or had recovered from it provided the deeply sampled blood TCRbeta repertoires that made up the dataset. Samples were obtained from the ongoing ImmuneRACE study (first 160 participants) and from over 1,000 subjects provided by 6 global collaborators. The study at large found these results: How much clinical and demographic metadata was included differed by source and by participant, and the metadata was provided uncurated.

The CDR3 goes from the cysteine to the phenylalanine over 21 residues. This entry keeps only the CDR3 DNA: 63 bases, framed from base 1. Cut back by 0 bases and 4 bases, the V and J ends lie 30 bases apart. CDR1 GTSNPN and CDR2 SVGIG were looked up in the germline V gene (reference sequence). TCRbeta CDR3 regions were amplified from genomic DNA by means of the immunoSEQ Assay, a bias-controlled multiplex PCR. The study's own analysis went as follows. The number of nucleated cells in each sample was estimated by amplification of reference gene primers within the assay. To quantify the absolute abundance of each unique TCRbeta CDR3 rearrangement, sequence reads were collapsed and filtered. For each sample, productive Simpson clonality was calculated as the square root of Simpson's diversity index over productive rearrangements. Imported from immuneACCESS, the table was reduced by TCRdb to in-frame sequences with V and J called. These copies leave out some clones; in studies compared against another copy, an unresolved V gene accounts for under half, and the cause of the remainder is not known. V, J and clone size are taken as reported in that table, and D and trimming were inferred from the DNA itself. For this sample the table gives fewer than 400,000 clones, of which roughly 86% were detected only once. The ten largest clones capture 2.5% to 3.5% of the sample.

Comments on this clone: The antigen it recognizes is unknown. Nothing much larger sits one base from this clone, and base qualities are not available.

Collaborating institutions collected whole blood in K2EDTA tubes following their own protocols. For TCRbeta analysis, collaborators shipped samples as frozen whole blood, isolated PBMCs, or DNA extracted from either of those sample types. The sample comprised peripheral blood. Recombination joined TRBV30 with TRBJ2-2, and perhaps TRBD2 as D gene, on 6 matching bases. This clonotype was sampled from a human donor in a cohort sampled during active COVID-19. The DNA reads as follows: TGTGCCTGGAGTGTATATTGGCTACCCCTTTCCCTTAGCGGACGCACCGGGGAGCTGTTTTTT. Its product reads: CAWSVYWLPLSLSGRTGELFF.